Following are 7 T cell receptor beta chains from one sample sequenced in a study of naive and memory T cell subsets. An equimolar mix of two oligonucleotides served as the beta constant-region primer for TRBC1 and TRBC2. Four rounds of PCR amplified the ligated cDNA using nested alpha and beta constant-region primers plus SP2. MiXCR was run by TCRdb on the UMI-ligation and nested PCR reads, yielding one entry per CDR3 protein. The data hold around 130,000 distinct CDR3 sequences, with around 35% observed a single time. The sample taken for sequencing was central memory CD4+ T cells from blood. The receptor source for this set is a human donor in good health.

This chain uses TRBV10-3 with TRBJ2-3; 7 nucleotides match TRBD2. The germline gives CDR1 ENHRY, CDR2 SYGVKD. CDR3 length: 12 residues. J lost 4 bases, V lost 8 bases, and 3 bases had no gene match. The CDR3 reads CAIAGAADTQYF. CDR3 DNA sequence: TGTGCCATCGCGGGAGCGGCAGATACGCAGTATTTT.

This chain uses TRBV11-2 with TRBJ2-3; TRBD2 matches 8 bases. V lost 5 bases, J lost 2 bases, and 3 bases stayed unmatched. This CDR3 is 14 amino acids long. Germline assignment: CDR1 SGHAT and CDR2 FQNNGV. The CDR3 bases are TGTGCCAGCAGCCGTAGCGGGGTCACAGATACGCAGTATTTT. Its translation is CASSRSGVTDTQYF.

This clonotype was recorded at least ten times. V is TRBV29-1 and J is TRBJ2-3, with 7 bases matching TRBD2. V was pared by 7 bases and J by 3 bases, with 10 bases of the junction left unmatched. CDR1 and CDR2 (germline): SQVTM, ANQGSEA. This CDR3 region has 14 residues. The CDR3 nucleotides are TGCAGCGCCAGGACTAGGGGCGGGACAGATACGCAGTATTTT. Amino acids: CSARTRGGTDTQYF.

This clonotype has more than one count but fewer than ten. This rearrangement joins TRBV7-6 to TRBJ2-5; 10 bases map to TRBD1. V lost 5 bases to trimming and J lost 5 bases; unmatched junction nucleotides: 11. Germline V gene data show CDR1 as SGHVS and CDR2 as FNYEAQ. This CDR3 region has 16 residues. CDR3 sequence: CASSLVRTGGTETQYF. In DNA, the CDR3 is TGTGCCAGCAGCCTCGTAAGGACAGGGGGAACGGAGACCCAGTACTTC.

This chain connects TRBV15 to TRBJ1-2; D is ambiguous. The V gene lost 3 bases and the J gene lost 4 bases, with 15 bases spanning the gap. The CDR3 loop spans 15 amino acids. Germline-derived CDR1 and CDR2 are LNHNV and YYDKDF (reference sequence). The CDR3 coding sequence is TGTGCCACCAGCAGTCACGACCCCCGGCTCTATGGCTACACCTTC. Protein product: CATSSHDPRLYGYTF.

This clonotype was seen a handful of times. V usage is TRBV29-1 and J usage is TRBJ2-3, with TRBD2 identical over 9 bases. This CDR3 spans 16 amino acids. V dropped 6 bases and J dropped 2; count of bases not matched to a gene: 12. Per germline, CDR1 SQVTM and CDR2 ANQGSEA. CDR3 DNA: TGCAGCGTGGCCGTTGGCGGGAGGGGTTACACAGATACGCAGTATTTT. This gives the protein CSVAVGGRGYTDTQYF.

The chain carries TRBV7-9 and TRBJ1-4; D gene unclear. This CDR3 contains 13 residues. V dropped 1 base and J dropped 10 bases, with 10 bases sitting between them. Germline V CDR1 and CDR2: SEHNR, FQNEAQ (reference sequence). The CDR3 DNA follows: TGTGCCAGCAGCTTAGACAGTGGGGTAAAACTGTTTTTT. Translation gives CASSLDSGVKLFF.